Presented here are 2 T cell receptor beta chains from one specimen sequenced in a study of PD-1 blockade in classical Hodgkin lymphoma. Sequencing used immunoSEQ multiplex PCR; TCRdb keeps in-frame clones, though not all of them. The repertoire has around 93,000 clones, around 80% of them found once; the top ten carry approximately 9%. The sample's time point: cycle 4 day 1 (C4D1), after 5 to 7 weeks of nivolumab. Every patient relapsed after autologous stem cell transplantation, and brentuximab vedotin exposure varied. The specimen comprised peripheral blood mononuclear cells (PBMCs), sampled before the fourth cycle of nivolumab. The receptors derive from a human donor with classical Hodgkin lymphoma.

CDR3 DNA: TGTGCCATCAGTGAACTAGCGGGGGGCAGGGATGAGCAGTTCTTC. This codes for CAISELAGGRDEQFF. This chain joins TRBV10-3 and TRBJ2-1, with TRBD2 matching over 12 bases. From germline, CDR1 is ENHRY and CDR2 SYGVKD. The CDR3 covers 15 residues. The J segment lost 8 bases and the V segment lost 3 bases, leaving 5 bases of the junction unmatched.

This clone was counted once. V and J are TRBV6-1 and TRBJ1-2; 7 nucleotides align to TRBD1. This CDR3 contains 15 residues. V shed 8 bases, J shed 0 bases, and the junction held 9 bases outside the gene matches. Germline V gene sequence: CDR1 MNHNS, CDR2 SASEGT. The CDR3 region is CASRREGQPNYGYTF. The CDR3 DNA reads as TGTGCCAGCCGGAGGGAGGGACAGCCTAACTATGGCTACACCTTC.